This T cell receptor beta chain was captured in a study of T cell responses to AZD1222 COVID-19 vaccine (dated by TCRdb to the early 2020s). For the wider study: AZD1222 recipients whose second dose came at about 4 weeks and those whose second dose came at about 12 weeks were combined into one group, since spike-specific TCR depth and breadth did not differ between the two schedules. A total of 230 to 250 trial participants underwent TCR sequencing, of whom about 210 received two doses of AZD1222 and 26 received two doses of the MenACWY control vaccine. Trial participants were enrolled by age into 18-55, 56-69 and 70-plus year subgroups, with approximately 150, 28 and 58 TCR-sequenced participants respectively.

The CDR3 regions of human TCRbeta chains were subjected to immunosequencing. The authors' pipeline ran thus. TCRs in the repertoires were matched against a reference library of SARS-CoV-2-specific TCRs that had been generated with the MIRA antigen-specificity platform. Breadth meant the fraction of unique TCRs that were SARS-CoV-2-associated, whereas depth meant the fraction of total T cells that were SARS-CoV-2-associated. Using the MIRA data, each spike-specific TCR was mapped to the spike region that the TCR reacts to and placed in a CD4 or CD8 class. Log10-transformed breadth and depth values were compared by one-way ANOVA with Sidak's multiple comparisons tests. Sourced from immuneACCESS, this table was stored by TCRdb with only in-frame sequences that have V and J called. A share of the clones is absent; for the studies checked, an unresolved V gene accounts for under half, and the remainder has no known explanation. The DNA gave D and trimming, while V, J and clone size come from that table. Across this sample there are fewer than 45,000 clones, with roughly 91% seen only once. The biggest ten clones account for approximately 7% of the sample.

This clone was seen just once. No antigen is known for it. Base-call qualities are not available, and no considerably larger clone is one nucleotide away. The sample's time point label, decoded: baseline before first vaccination. Vaccinee samples came from UK trials COV001 and COV002, including a single-blind randomized controlled phase 2/3 trial of AZD1222 (ChAdOx1 nCoV-19) in healthy adults. Trial participant PBMC samples were collected at day 0 and day 28 after the second dose for TCRbeta chain sequencing. The paper as a whole reports these results and caveats: In the small 56-69-year group, the increase in depth fell short of significance, most likely because of low power. Vaccine-associated CD4 TCRs spanned the whole spike protein, with dominant responses in regions 160-218 and 743-854. After two AZD1222 doses, spike-specific TCR breadth and depth were significantly higher than at day 0 and than in MenACWY recipients. Conclusions about previously exposed vaccinees are limited, since just 6 or 7 AZD1222 recipients were seropositive for SARS-CoV-2 at baseline. Nearly half of unique spike-specific TCRs reportedly recognized epitopes outside regions mutated in the B.1.351 and B.1.1.7 variants. Participants were mostly white British, with more females than males. The authors suggested clonal diversity may have been underestimated. Because no day 14 peak-response samples were available, repertoires were characterized only after the peak T cell response.

CDR1 and CDR2, per the germline V gene, are SGDLS and YYNGEE. V was cut back by 0 bases and J by 7 bases, leaving a gap of 10 bases between them. Counted from cysteine to phenylalanine, this CDR3 has 13 amino acids. The CDR3 DNA has 39 bases and is translated from base 1. The sequence joins TRBV9 to TRBJ1-2; the D segment could be TRBD1, given 6 matching bases. The material sequenced was peripheral blood, taken on day 0 of AZD1222 vaccination. This TCR derives from an adult in good health. The DNA sequence is given as TGTGCCAGCAGCGTAGTTGAGGGGGGTGGCTACACCTTC. The translation is CASSVVEGGGYTF.